This entry concerns a single T cell receptor (beta chain). CD8+ and CD4+ blood T cells underwent TCR beta sequencing. The sample originates from a study of CD8 T cells in Susac syndrome. About the study: The sequenced Susac syndrome patients included 5 or 6 who had clinically active disease and eight or nine who were in remission. Patients with Susac syndrome were therapy-naive, taking corticosteroids, with some also receiving intravenous immunoglobulin, or taking intravenous immunoglobulin alone at the time their blood was drawn.

The authors reverse transcribed roughly 0.5 to 1 ug RNA with random hexamers. Amplification of TCR beta CDR3 was carried out by immunoSEQ multiplex PCR, which covered 54 Vbeta and 13 Jbeta segments. TCRdb independently ran MiXCR on the immunoSEQ multiplex PCR reads; one entry per CDR3 protein. The sample has about 170,000 distinct CDR3 sequences; 95% to 97% are singletons. The CDR3 contains 13 residues. The V gene end was trimmed by 4 bases and the J gene end by 8 bases; junction bases not matched to a gene: 7. Germline V gives CDR1 DFQATT, CDR2 SNEGSKA (reference sequence). The sample was CD4+ T cells from PBMCs. The chain uses TRBV20-1 and TRBJ2-1, with 8 bases fitting TRBD1. The sequence was collected from a human donor with Susac syndrome. CDR3 DNA sequence: TGCAGTGCTAAGGACAGGGTTTTTTATGAGCAGTTCTTC. Protein: CSAKDRVFYEQFF.